The clone carrying this T cell receptor (beta chain) was counted many times. Its specificity is unknown. The time point was: newly diagnosed GD, antithyroid drugs for less than 3 months. The TCR library used RNA extracted from PBMCs. This record comes from a study of regulatory T cells in long-lasting Graves disease. Trimming removed 4 bases at V and 2 bases at J, with 15 bases between. Per germline, CDR1 SGHRS and CDR2 YFSETQ. This CDR3 has 15 residues. Overall study findings and caveats: Persistent patients shared more public clonotypes (approximately 2,900) than new patients (approximately 1,000).

CDR3-region Arm-PCR and iRepertoire HTBI primers produced the TCR beta libraries. One entry per CDR3 protein, called by TCRdb with MiXCR from the multiplex PCR reads. This repertoire shows 350,000 to 550,000 distinct CDR3 sequences, around 15% found once; its top ten account for more than 15%. This same sample was also taken into another study, of T cells in Graves' hyperthyroidism and ophthalmopathy.

The sample consisted of peripheral blood mononuclear cells (PBMCs), taken at new diagnosis, from a patient treated with antithyroid drugs. This chain joins TRBV5-1 and TRBJ2-5; D is possibly TRBD2 (6 bases). The clonotype comes from a woman between 45 and 60 years old with Graves disease. The CDR3 loop reads CASSHYRTTQETQYF. CDR3 bases: TGCGCCAGCAGCCACTACCGGACTACACAAGAGACCCAGTACTTC.